Below, 16 T cell receptor beta chains from the same sample are listed, as sequenced in a study of shared clonotypes between healthy human individuals. Naive-designated CD8 cells lacked CD45RO, were positively enriched for CCR7, and omitted terminally differentiated effector memory CD45RA+ cells. Assay: immunoSEQ multiplex PCR; the TCRdb copy retains only in-frame clones and omits some. Of about 680,000 clones detected, under 95% appear once; the ten largest clones hold approximately 25%. Specimen: naive CD8+ T cells sorted from blood. These receptors all stem from a man aged 25-40 years in good health.

CDR3 amino acids: CASTGLINQPQHF. The CDR3 DNA is TGTGCCAGTACGGGCCTGATCAACCAGCCCCAGCATTTT. The chain has TRBV6-5 and TRBJ1-5; D is unclear. From germline, CDR1 is MNHEY and CDR2 SVGAGI. The CDR3 covers 13 residues. Trimming cost V 9 bases and J 7 bases, with 16 bases left between them.

V gene TRBV29-1 combines with J gene TRBJ1-1; D is uncertain. Between the trimmed V and J ends, which lost 1 base and 0 bases, there was a span of 21 bases. This CDR3 spans 18 amino acids. The V gene's germline CDR1 is SQVTM and CDR2 ANQGSEA. The CDR3 nucleotides read TGCAGCGTTGAAGTGCCGGGATCTCCTAGGGCCATGAACACTGAAGCTTTCTTT. This encodes CSVEVPGSPRAMNTEAFF.

CDR3 sequence reads: CASSLERGQRSYEQYF. Here the CDR3 DNA reads TGTGCCAGCAGCTTAGAGCGGGGACAGCGGTCCTACGAGCAGTACTTC. This chain links TRBV7-2 with TRBJ2-7; either TRBD1 or TRBD2 may fit D (7 bases each). The germline gives CDR1 SGHTA, CDR2 FQGNSA. Trimming cost V 1 base and J 1 base, with 14 bases left between them. This CDR3 is 16 amino acids long.

This chain links TRBV11-2 with TRBJ2-1, with 9 bases identical to TRBD2. The CDR3 has 16 amino acids. The V segment lost 0 bases and the J segment 7 bases; nucleotides outside the gene matches: 7. Germline loops: CDR1 SGHAT, CDR2 FQNNGV. The CDR3 nucleotides read TGTGCCAGCAGCTTAGAGGGCGCGGGAGGGAGGAATGAGCAGTTCTTC. Translated: CASSLEGAGGRNEQFF. Using reference TRBV11-2 and TRBJ2-1 for the parts outside the CDR3, the full variable domain is EAGVAQSPRYKIIEKRQSVAFWCNPISGHATLYWYQQILGQGPKLLIQFQNNGVVDDSQLPKDRFSAERLKGVDSTLKIQPAKLEDSAVYLCASSLEGAGGRNEQFFGPGTRLTVL.

V and J are TRBV28 and TRBJ2-7; 10 bases line up with TRBD1. V shed 2 bases and J 6 bases; nucleotides not matched to a gene: 4. This CDR3 is built from 14 residues. Germline V gene data show CDR1 as MDHEN and CDR2 as SYDVKM. CDR3 protein: CASSLGTGAFEQYF. In nucleotides, the CDR3 is TGTGCCAGCAGTTTAGGGACAGGGGCGTTCGAGCAGTACTTC.

Here the CDR3 DNA reads TGTGCCAGCCGCGGGAGAAGGAACGAGCAGTACTTC. Translation gives CASRGRRNEQYF. This chain links TRBV2 with TRBJ2-7; 7 bases map to TRBD2. The junction had 6 bases not matched to a gene; V was cut back by 8 bases and J by 5 bases. This CDR3 has 12 amino acids. Looked up from germline, CDR1 is SNHLY and CDR2 is FYNNEI.

The CDR3 loop is CAISELVTGLETQYF. The CDR3 DNA sequence: TGTGCCATCAGTGAGTTGGTAACGGGGCTGGAGACCCAGTACTTC. This chain links TRBV10-3 with TRBJ2-5; either TRBD1 or TRBD2 may supply D (5 bases each). Germline V gene sequence: CDR1 ENHRY, CDR2 SYGVKD. V dropped 1 base and J dropped 5 bases, with 14 bases sitting between them. The CDR3 spans 15 residues.

As DNA, the CDR3 is TGTGCCAGCAGTTTTGGGACTCATAACGAGCAGTACTTC. Translation gives CASSFGTHNEQYF. J is TRBJ2-7 and V is TRBV27; D might be TRBD2 (6 bases). Trimming removed 3 bases from V and 5 bases from J, with 11 bases in between. The CDR3 loop spans 13 amino acids. CDR1 is MNHEY, CDR2 SMNVEV, per germline (reference sequence).

Of note for this clone: The sample has other DNA sequences that encode this CDR3 too. This chain uses TRBV9 with TRBJ2-5, with D perhaps given as TRBD1 or TRBD2 (5 bases each). Deletions cut 2 bases from V and 2 bases from J, with 10 bases between. The CDR3 has 14 residues. CDR1 SGDLS and CDR2 YYNGEE come from the germline V gene. The CDR3 loop reads CASSVQGAQETQYF. The DNA of the CDR3 is TGTGCCAGCAGCGTCCAGGGAGCTCAAGAGACCCAGTACTTC.

This sequence joins TRBV9 and TRBJ2-3, with 9 bases aligning to TRBD2. This CDR3 region has 17 residues. CDR1 is SGDLS, CDR2 YYNGEE, per germline. Trimming removed 3 bases from V and 5 bases from J; junction bases left unmatched: 13. The CDR3 spells CASSDPLVAGELDTQYF. The CDR3 DNA follows: TGTGCCAGCAGCGACCCTTTGGTAGCGGGAGAATTAGATACGCAGTATTTT. The whole variable domain, filled in from reference TRBV9 and TRBJ2-3, reads DSGVTQTPKHLITATGQRVTLRCSPRSGDLSVYWYQQSLDQGLQFLIQYYNGEERAKGNILERFSAQQFPDLHSELNLSSLELGDSALYFCASSDPLVAGELDTQYFGPGTRLTVL.

The gene calls are TRBV7-9 and TRBJ2-5; 12 nucleotides line up with TRBD1. Germline lookup yields CDR1 SEHNR and CDR2 FQNEAQ (reference sequence). Trimming cost V 5 bases and J 5 bases; bases outside gene matches: 9. This CDR3 comprises 16 residues. The CDR3 DNA follows: TGTGCCAGCAGCACCGGGACAGGGGGCGCGTTGGAGACCCAGTACTTC. Residues: CASSTGTGGALETQYF.

V gene TRBV19 combines with J gene TRBJ1-5; D ambiguous. Germline CDR1 reads LNHDA; CDR2 reads SQIVND (reference sequence). With 10 bases removed from V and 2 bases from J, the gap between germline ends came to 15 bases. The CDR3 totals 14 residues. The CDR3 region is CATQYGRGNQPQHF. Here the CDR3 DNA reads TGTGCCACCCAGTACGGGAGGGGCAATCAGCCCCAGCATTTT.

V is TRBV4-1 and J is TRBJ2-7; maybe TRBD1 (5 bases). Germline V gene lookup returns CDR1 MGHRA and CDR2 YSYEKL. Trimming pared 1 base from V and 3 bases from J, leaving 7 bases between. The CDR3 totals 13 residues. The CDR3 loop is CASSQVGHYEQYF. CDR3 nucleotides: TGCGCCAGCAGCCAAGTGGGGCACTACGAGCAGTACTTC.

There are a few counts of this clone. The chain employs TRBV10-1 and TRBJ2-5; D is undetermined. Looked up from germline, CDR1 is WNHNN and CDR2 is SYGVQD (reference sequence). The ends were cut back, 6 bases at V and 8 bases at J, with 4 bases in the middle. The CDR3 totals 9 residues. This chain's CDR3 is CASRATQYF. CDR3 nucleotides: TGCGCCAGCAGGGCTACCCAGTACTTC.

This clone has a single count. An end of the junction does not agree with germline; a read error may underlie this. V usage is TRBV7-6 and J usage is TRBJ2-5; 7 bases match TRBD1. Germline CDR1 and CDR2: SGHVS and FNYEAQ. The CDR3 covers 17 residues. The CDR3 region is CASSLGWGRTGQEAQYF. The DNA of the CDR3 is TGTGCCAGCAGCTTAGGATGGGGAAGGACAGGCCAAGAGGCCCAGTACTTC. The variable domain in full, completed from reference TRBV7-6 and TRBJ2-5, reads GAGVSQSPRYKVTKRGQDVALRCDPISGHVSLYWYRQALGQGPEFLTYFNYEAQQDKSGLPNDRFSAERPEGSISTLTIQRTEQRDSAMYRCASSLGWGRTGQEAQYFGPGTRLLVL.

This sequence joins TRBV7-9 and TRBJ2-7; 7 positions agree with TRBD1. This CDR3 contains 14 residues. CDR1 is SEHNR and CDR2 is FQNEAQ in the germline V gene (reference sequence). V dropped 5 bases and J dropped 2; count of bases not matched to a gene: 6. The CDR3 reads CASSPDREPYEQYF. The CDR3 coding sequence is TGTGCCAGCAGCCCTGACAGGGAACCCTACGAGCAGTACTTC. Full variable domain (outside the CDR3, taken from reference TRBV7-9 and TRBJ2-7): DTGVSQNPRHKITKRGQNVTFRCDPISEHNRLYWYRQTLGQGPEFLTYFQNEAQLEKSRLLSDRFSAERPKGSFSTLEIQRTEQGDSAMYLCASSPDREPYEQYFGPGTRLTVT.